Each of the 16 T cell receptor beta chains below was sequenced from the same sample in a study of T cell changes during pregnancy in multiple sclerosis. The data were produced by immunoSEQ multiplex PCR, yet TCRdb's version contains in-frame clones alone and is incomplete. Among under 75,000 clones listed, about 93% were seen once. Sample: peripheral blood, taken in the third trimester of pregnancy. These receptors were obtained from a female donor in good health, enrolled as a control in a pregnancy study.

The chain employs TRBV6-4 and TRBJ2-3, with TRBD2 identical over 8 bases. CDR3 length: 14 residues. V shed 2 bases and J 3 bases; nucleotides not matched to a gene: 1. Per the germline V gene, CDR1 is MRHNA and CDR2 is SNTAGT. The CDR3 DNA follows: TGTGCCAGCAGTGACGGCGGGGGGACAGATACGCAGTATTTT. Translation: CASSDGGGTDTQYF.

This chain uses TRBV5-6 with TRBJ1-1, with D possibly matching TRBD1 (5 bases). CDR1 is SGHDT, CDR2 YYEEEE, per germline. The CDR3 is 13 amino acids. Trimming pared 4 bases from V and 5 bases from J, leaving 12 bases between. The CDR3 DNA sequence: TGTGCCAGCAGCGCGGGGGTCGAAACTGAAGCTTTCTTT. This codes for CASSAGVETEAFF. Full variable domain (outside the CDR3, taken from reference TRBV5-6 and TRBJ1-1): DAGVTQSPTHLIKTRGQQVTLRCSPKSGHDTVSWYQQALGQGPQFIFQYYEEEERQRGNFPDRFSGHQFPNYSSELNVNALLLGDSALYLCASSAGVETEAFFGQGTRLTVV.

The chain joins TRBV7-2 to TRBJ1-6; D not resolved. The V and J ends lost 3 bases and 10 bases respectively, with 13 bases between them. The CDR3 spans 14 residues. The germline gives CDR1 SGHTA, CDR2 FQGNSA. DNA for the CDR3: TGTGCCAGCAGCTTCGTCGGGGTGGGATCACCCCTCCACTTT. It yields the protein CASSFVGVGSPLHF.

The chain couples TRBV20-1 to TRBJ2-2; D unclear. V was cut by 5 bases and J by 2 bases, with 3 bases left in between. This CDR3 contains 11 residues. Per the germline V gene, CDR1 is DFQATT and CDR2 is SNEGSKA (reference sequence). CDR3 loop: CSAVNTGELFF. In nucleotides, the CDR3 is TGCAGTGCTGTAAACACCGGGGAGCTGTTTTTT.

This chain connects TRBV7-6 to TRBJ1-2, with 8 bases fitting TRBD1. Looked up from germline, CDR1 is SGHVS and CDR2 is FNYEAQ. This CDR3 has 15 amino acids. Trimming at V came to 5 bases and at J to 6 bases, leaving 11 bases not matched to a gene. CDR3 DNA: TGTGCCAGCAGCCCTCGACAGGGGAGGTCCCATGGCTACACCTTC. As protein: CASSPRQGRSHGYTF.

This clone occurred once. The chain carries TRBV20-1 and TRBJ1-6, with no clear D. Germline V gives CDR1 DFQATT, CDR2 SNEGSKA (reference sequence). V was pared by 3 bases and J by 11 bases, with 8 bases between. CDR3 length: 11 amino acids. This chain's CDR3 is CSASGGTPLHF. CDR3 coding DNA: TGCAGTGCTAGCGGAGGGACACCCCTCCACTTT.

The chain has TRBV5-4 and TRBJ2-5; D may be TRBD2 (6 bases). Trimming took off 3 bases at V and 7 bases at J, with 19 bases between the two ends. The CDR3 has 15 residues. Germline CDR1 is SGHNT and CDR2 is YYREEE (reference sequence). CDR3 loop: CASSSRDSSPRTQYF. CDR3 sequence (DNA): TGTGCCAGCAGCTCCCGGGACTCCTCCCCGCGGACCCAGTACTTC.

The chain combines TRBV4-2 with TRBJ2-3, with a weak D call TRBD2 (6 bases). V gave up 4 bases and J gave up 1 base, with 12 bases separating them. Germline V gene data show CDR1 as LGHNA and CDR2 as YNFKEQ. This CDR3 spans 15 amino acids. CDR3 sequence (DNA): TGTGCCAGCAGCCGCCGGCGGGGAGGCACAGATACGCAGTATTTT. It is translated as CASSRRRGGTDTQYF.

This clone was recorded a few times. The V gene is TRBV28, the J gene TRBJ1-2; perhaps TRBD1 as D (5 bases). CDR3 size: 13 residues. Trimming took 2 bases from V and 7 from J, leaving 11 bases between them. Germline V lookup: CDR1 MDHEN, CDR2 SYDVKM. The DNA for the CDR3 is TGTGCCAGCAGTTTACCGAACAGGCTTGGCTACACCTTC. It yields the protein CASSLPNRLGYTF.

This chain uses TRBV6-6 with TRBJ1-6; TRBD1 matches 7 bases. J lost 10 bases, V lost 7 bases, and 13 bases had no gene match. The CDR3 spans 15 residues. Germline V gene data show CDR1 as MNHNY and CDR2 as SVGAGI (reference sequence). The CDR3 protein is CASTKTGAVGSPLHF. The CDR3 coding sequence is TGTGCCAGCACAAAAACAGGGGCGGTAGGCTCACCCCTCCACTTT.

The chain is built from TRBV5-1 and TRBJ2-1, with 10 bases matching TRBD1. CDR1 and CDR2 from the germline V gene are SGHRS and YFSETQ. The CDR3 covers 14 residues. V shed 4 bases and J 10 bases; nucleotides not matched to a gene: 8. CDR3 nucleotides: TGCGCCAGCAGCACGAGACAGGGGGCGGGCGAGCAGTTCTTC. Its translation is CASSTRQGAGEQFF. Full variable domain (rest looked up from reference TRBV5-1 and TRBJ2-1): KAGVTQTPRYLIKTRGQQVTLSCSPISGHRSVSWYQQTPGQGLQFLFEYFSETQRNKGNFPGRFSGRQFSNSRSEMNVSTLELGDSALYLCASSTRQGAGEQFFGPGTRLTVL.

The chain recombines TRBV4-3 with TRBJ2-5, with D unresolved. Trimming removed 3 bases at V and 2 bases at J, with 13 bases between. The CDR3 totals 15 residues. The germline V gene encodes CDR1 LGHNA and CDR2 YSLEER. The CDR3 DNA sequence: TGCGCCAGCAGCCAGATAATGGAGAGGCAAGAGACCCAGTACTTC. Protein sequence: CASSQIMERQETQYF.

This chain uses TRBV6-1 with TRBJ1-1; D call uncertain. CDR1 and CDR2 from the germline V gene are MNHNS and SASEGT. Trimming cost V 3 bases and J 9 bases, with 5 bases left between them. This CDR3 region has 10 residues. The DNA of the CDR3 is TGTGCCAGCAGTGACAGGAAAGCTTTCTTT. Residues: CASSDRKAFF.

The V gene is TRBV28, the J gene TRBJ1-1, with D maybe TRBD1 (6 bases). Germline V gene sequence: CDR1 MDHEN, CDR2 SYDVKM. Trimming took off 6 bases at V and 7 bases at J, with 18 bases between the two ends. The CDR3 has 14 amino acids. This chain's CDR3 is CASSPHRDRVEAFF. CDR3 nucleotide sequence: TGTGCCAGCAGCCCTCACAGGGATAGGGTTGAAGCTTTCTTT.

V usage is TRBV5-1 and J usage is TRBJ2-6; D is unresolved. The CDR3 covers 17 residues. Germline lookup yields CDR1 SGHRS and CDR2 YFSETQ. V gave up 2 bases and J gave up 1 base, with 13 bases separating them. This chain's CDR3 is CASSFLAQQSGANVLTF. The CDR3 DNA reads TGCGCCAGCAGCTTCTTGGCTCAACAATCTGGGGCCAACGTCCTGACTTTC.

The chain employs TRBV19 and TRBJ1-2; D uncertain. V was pared by 0 bases and J by 8 bases, with 19 bases between. The CDR3 is made up of 16 amino acids. CDR1 is LNHDA and CDR2 is SQIVND in the germline V gene (reference sequence). This CDR3 is CASSIDRNSFSAGYTF. The CDR3, as DNA: TGTGCCAGTAGTATAGACCGGAACAGTTTTTCGGCGGGCTACACCTTC.